This T cell receptor beta chain was sequenced in a study of cytomegalovirus exposure and HLA in healthy donors. General study findings and limits: Reports credit the classifier with highly specific, highly sensitive diagnosis of cytomegalovirus status. Later on, a genetic analysis was performed. It linked a missense variant in DCLRE1C with V- and J-gene trimming of TCR beta. In a later analysis, across HLA loci, associated TCR counts were highest for DRB1, lowest for HLA-C.

The CDR3 contains 13 residues. Germline V gene data show CDR1 as SNHLY and CDR2 as FYNNEI. Trimming removed 7 bases from V and 6 bases from J, with 15 bases in between. The PCR made use of 60 Vbeta and 13 Jbeta primers. As processed by the authors: Per a later analysis, the number of unique TCR beta chains was approximately 73 million, of which 8.5 million to 11 million were shared. The method was immunoSEQ multiplex PCR; TCRdb's version includes in-frame clones alone and lacks a portion of them. V and J calls and clone size are copied from that table; D and trimming were computed from the DNA. Of under 200,000 clones in the sample, roughly 80% were seen once. Worth noting for this clone: Its antigen is undetermined.

Sequenced input: PBMCs. The genes are TRBV2 and TRBJ1-1; tentatively, D is TRBD1 (5 bases). This clonotype was sampled from a man in his late teens or twenties in good health and CMV-seronegative. DNA for the CDR3: TGTGCCAGCATCGGGTCCGGGGGAGCTGAAGCTTTCTTT. Amino acid sequence: CASIGSGGAEAFF.